These T cell receptor beta chains were read from a single sample in a study of response to subunit inactivated influenza vaccine. TCRdb fed the RT-PCR reads into MiXCR, producing one record per CDR3 protein. The data contain roughly 650,000 distinct CDR3 sequences, around 14% of them seen just once; the ten biggest clones take up 11%. The material was PBMCs from blood, obtained 11 to 12 days after vaccination. Every receptor here comes from a man aged 45-65 years who received an inactivated influenza vaccine. CDR3s include the opening cysteine and the closing phenylalanine or tryptophan. D genes are given only for firm matches. Only part of the rows carry a size: once, few, many, or a class if the clone is expanded.

DNA | CDR3 | size | V | D | J
TGTGCCTGGAGTGTACATGAAAAACTGTTTTTT | CAWSVHEKLFF | . | TRBV30 | . | TRBJ1-4
TGTGCCAGCAGTGGACACAGGGGAAACTTGGAGACCCAGTACTTC | CASSGHRGNLETQYF | few | TRBV6-1 | TRBD1 | TRBJ2-5
TGCAGTGCCTCCAGGGTTGACGCTTTCTTT | CSASRVDAFF | . | TRBV20-1 | . | TRBJ1-1
TGTGCCAGCAGCCATAGTAGCGGGAAAACAGATACGCAGTATTTT | CASSHSSGKTDTQYF | few | TRBV3-1 | TRBD2 | TRBJ2-3
TGTGCCAGCTCATCTTTCTTCGGCACAGATACGCAGTATTTT | CASSSFFGTDTQYF | many | TRBV18 | . | TRBJ2-3
TGCGCCAGCAGCTTGAATGGCGGGAGGGCTGAGACCCAGTACTTC | CASSLNGGRAETQYF | many | TRBV5-1 | TRBD2 | TRBJ2-5
TGTGCCAGCAGTTTAGTTGGGGTTACCCGGTACGAGCAGTACTTC | CASSLVGVTRYEQYF | few | TRBV28 | . | TRBJ2-7
TGCGCCAGCAGCCGCACCGCAGGGGCCCGATCGCCCCTCCACTTT | CASSRTAGARSPLHF | many | TRBV5-1 | . | TRBJ1-6
TGTGCCAGCAGTTACGGTGGCCCCCGTCAGCCCCAGCATTTT | CASSYGGPRQPQHF | . | TRBV6-2/TRBV6-3 | . | TRBJ1-5
TGCAGTGCTAGGACGGCGGGCCTGGGGACCCAGTACTTC | CSARTAGLGTQYF | few | TRBV20-1 | . | TRBJ2-5
TGTGCCAGCAGCCTAGCGGGAGGGGACACAGATACGCAGTATTTT | CASSLAGGDTDTQYF | few | TRBV5-4 | TRBD2 | TRBJ2-3
TGCGCCAGCGGGAATAGCGGTCGGGTCGATGAGCAGTTCTTC | CASGNSGRVDEQFF | . | TRBV5-1 | . | TRBJ2-1
TGTGCCAGCAGCCCCAGGGGGATACCTGGGGGCAATGAGCAGTTCTTC | CASSPRGIPGGNEQFF | . | TRBV7-7 | TRBD1 | TRBJ2-1
TGTGCCAGCAGCCCCCCTACGGGGGTGGGAGAGACCCAGTACTTC | CASSPPTGVGETQYF | few | TRBV9 | . | TRBJ2-5
TGCAGTGCTAGAGACAACAATCAGCCCCAGCATTTT | CSARDNNQPQHF | few | TRBV20-1 | . | TRBJ1-5
TGCAGTGCTAGTCGGGCCCCAGCACACAATGAGCAGTTCTTC | CSASRAPAHNEQFF | . | TRBV20-1 | . | TRBJ2-1
TGTGCCAGCAGTGTCGCTCCTCGACGGTCGTTGGGAAACACCATATATTTT | CASSVAPRRSLGNTIYF | . | TRBV6-1 | . | TRBJ1-3
TGTGCCACCAGTCGGGTTGGTGTCGGCCCAGGTGAGCAGTTCTTC | CATSRVGVGPGEQFF | few | TRBV24-1 | . | TRBJ2-1
TGTGCCAGCAGCCAAGAGGGTGAGCGGGGGGCTTACAATGAGCAGTTCTTC | CASSQEGERGAYNEQFF | few | TRBV3-1 | TRBD2 | TRBJ2-1
TGTGCCAGCAGTCAGGACAGGGGTGCGTATTTT | CASSQDRGAYF | few | TRBV7-9 | TRBD1 | TRBJ2-3
TGTGCCAGCAGCCACCCACTCGGAGGGGGCACTGAAGCTTTCTTT | CASSHPLGGGTEAFF | few | TRBV4-2 | . | TRBJ1-1
TGTGCCAGCAGCTTAGATGGGGGGCTTAGGGGTGGCTACACCTTC | CASSLDGGLRGGYTF | . | TRBV7-2 | . | TRBJ1-2
TGTGCCAGCCGAGCAAACGTACAAGAGACCCAGTACTTC | CASRANVQETQYF | many | TRBV12-3/TRBV12-4 | . | TRBJ2-5
TGTGCCATCAGTTTAACGGGGCCCTACTCGAACACCGGGGAGCTGTTTTTT | CAISLTGPYSNTGELFF | . | TRBV10-3 | . | TRBJ2-2
TGTGCCAGCAGCGCCTATTACTCTGGAAACACCATATATTTT | CASSAYYSGNTIYF | . | TRBV9 | . | TRBJ1-3
TGCAGCGTCCAGGACGGGTACGAGCAGTACTTC | CSVQDGYEQYF | few | TRBV29-1 | . | TRBJ2-7
TGCGCCAGCAGTCTACAGGGGGTCGGAACCGGGGAGCTGTTTTTT | CASSLQGVGTGELFF | . | TRBV5-1 | TRBD1 | TRBJ2-2
TGTGCCTGGAGTGTAGGACAGAAGTACCAAGAGACCCAGTACTTC | CAWSVGQKYQETQYF | . | TRBV30 | . | TRBJ2-5
TGCAGTGTCGTACGGTTCGGGGGGGCCTACAATGAGCAGTTCTTC | CSVVRFGGAYNEQFF | . | TRBV20-1 | TRBD2 | TRBJ2-1
TGTGCCAGCAGAAATGGATTGACCTACGAGCAGTACTTC | CASRNGLTYEQYF | . | TRBV6-2/TRBV6-3 | . | TRBJ2-7
TGTGCCACCAGTTGGACAGGGGGCGGGGAGCAGTACTTC | CATSWTGGGEQYF | . | TRBV15 | TRBD1 | TRBJ2-7
TGTGCCAGCCGAGATTCAATAGAGACCCAGTACTTC | CASRDSIETQYF | few | TRBV7-2 | . | TRBJ2-5
TGTGCCAGCAGCTTAGTAGTGTTTAGCACAGATACGCAGTATTTT | CASSLVVFSTDTQYF | . | TRBV11-2 | . | TRBJ2-3
TGCGCCAGCAGCTTGGGTTTCAACACAGATACGCAGTATTTT | CASSLGFNTDTQYF | few | TRBV5-1 | . | TRBJ2-3
TGCAGTGCTAGAGATGACCACGGGCCGACAGATACGCAGTATTTT | CSARDDHGPTDTQYF | few | TRBV20-1 | . | TRBJ2-3
TGTGCCAGCAGTTACTCGCGGGGGTCGGGCGGGGAGCTGTTTTTT | CASSYSRGSGGELFF | few | TRBV6-5 | TRBD2 | TRBJ2-2